These 24 T cell receptor beta chains were sequenced from one sample in a study of T cells in Graves' hyperthyroidism and ophthalmopathy. The source material, RNA transcripts, was used to amplify TCR beta CDR3 regions. First-round RT-PCR with HTBI primers amplified the TCR CDR3 region. TCRdb re-analysed the multiplex PCR reads in MiXCR, keeping a single row per CDR3 protein. The data contain 600,000 to 650,000 distinct CDR3 sequences, less than 25% of them singletons. The sample was blood. Receptors originate from a man aged 25-40 years with Graves' ophthalmopathy.

The V and J genes are TRBV7-9 and TRBJ2-2, with D uncertain. The V gene's germline CDR1 is SEHNR and CDR2 FQNEAQ (reference sequence). Between the trimmed V and J ends, which lost 1 base and 9 bases, there was a span of 6 bases. CDR3 size: 12 residues. The CDR3 protein is CASSLERRELFF. In nucleotides, the CDR3 is TGTGCCAGCAGCTTAGAAAGGCGGGAGCTGTTTTTT.

This clonotype has a count of ten or more. This chain joins TRBV5-1 and TRBJ1-1, with TRBD1 identical over 7 bases. CDR3 length equals 14 residues. After removal of 4 bases from V and 4 bases from J, the junction contained 7 bases not matched to a gene. Germline V gene data show CDR1 as SGHRS and CDR2 as YFSETQ. CDR3 coding DNA: TGCGCCAGCAGCCCCTCGGACAGGCCCACTGAAGCTTTCTTT. As protein: CASSPSDRPTEAFF.

V gene TRBV6-4 combines with J gene TRBJ2-6; TRBD2 matches at 7 bases. Germline CDR1 is MRHNA and CDR2 is SNTAGT. The CDR3 totals 17 residues. J gave up 0 bases and V 5 bases, and 7 bases lay outside the gene matches. CDR3: CASSRDYSSSGANVLTF. CDR3 DNA: TGTGCCAGCAGTCGGGACTACTCGAGCTCTGGGGCCAACGTCCTGACTTTC.

The gene calls are TRBV11-2 and TRBJ2-4; D gene ambiguous. Trimming left V 4 bases short and J 2 bases short, with 9 bases between. This CDR3 has 14 amino acids. CDR1 and CDR2 from the germline V gene are SGHAT and FQNNGV. CDR3 DNA: TGTGCCAGCAGCTCCGAACGGCCCAAAAACATTCAGTACTTC. It yields the protein CASSSERPKNIQYF.

This clonotype was recorded at least ten times. The V call is TRBV5-1, the J call TRBJ1-5; TRBD1 aligns across 7 bases. CDR1 and CDR2 from the germline V gene are SGHRS and YFSETQ. V was clipped by 0 bases and J by 9 bases; unmatched bases: 9. The CDR3 is made up of 15 amino acids. CDR3 in amino acids: CASSLEGAISGPQHF. For the CDR3, the DNA is TGCGCCAGCAGCTTGGAGGGGGCAATCAGTGGGCCCCAGCATTTT.

The CDR3 loop reads CAISRGLAGPENIQYF. The CDR3 coding sequence is TGTGCCATCAGTAGAGGACTAGCAGGCCCCGAAAACATTCAGTACTTC. The rearrangement links TRBV10-3 to TRBJ2-4, with TRBD2 identical over 8 bases. The CDR3 is 16 residues long. Per the germline V gene, CDR1 is ENHRY and CDR2 is SYGVKD. With 5 bases clipped from V and 5 bases from J, the junction kept 11 bases outside the gene matches.

This clonotype was seen a few times. This chain links TRBV30 with TRBJ1-6; D is possibly TRBD1 (6 bases). Looked up from germline, CDR1 is GTSNPN and CDR2 is SVGIG (reference sequence). V lost 2 bases to trimming and J lost 8 bases, with 16 bases between them. This CDR3 comprises 15 residues. CDR3 DNA sequence: TGTGCCTGGAGTACACCGGGACAAGGGGATTCACCCCTCCACTTT. It yields the protein CAWSTPGQGDSPLHF. Based on the CDR3 plus reference TRBV30 and TRBJ1-6, the full variable domain is SQTIHQWPATLVQPVGSPLSLECTVEGTSNPNLYWYRQAAGRGLQLLFYSVGIGQISSEVPQNLSASRPQDRQFILSSKKLLLSDSGFYLCAWSTPGQGDSPLHFGNGTRLTVT.

The rearrangement joins TRBV6-1 to TRBJ2-7, with TRBD1 identical over 10 bases. In germline, CDR1 is MNHNS, CDR2 SASEGT. The CDR3 extends over 13 amino acids. J gave up 9 bases and V 8 bases, and 10 bases lay outside the gene matches. In DNA form, the CDR3 reads TGTGCCAGCTCTAGGGACAGGGGATGGGTGCAGTACTTC. It translates to CASSRDRGWVQYF.

This clonotype occurred a few times. The chain's CDR3 is CASSLLTSNQPQHF. CDR3 sequence (DNA): TGTGCCAGCAGCCTCCTTACGAGCAATCAGCCCCAGCATTTT. This chain uses TRBV5-8 with TRBJ1-5, with D unclear. CDR1 is SGHTS and CDR2 is YDEGEE in the germline V gene. The CDR3 spans 14 residues. Trimming removed 4 bases at V and 1 base at J, with 9 bases between.

This clonotype has ten or more counts. This sequence joins TRBV6-1 and TRBJ2-5, with D possibly matching TRBD2 (5 bases). The CDR3 consists of 12 residues. The V gene lost 10 bases and the J gene lost 5 bases, with 14 bases spanning the gap. The germline gives CDR1 MNHNS, CDR2 SASEGT. In nucleotides, the CDR3 is TGTGCCACCTCAACGGGGTTTGAGACCCAGTACTTC. Protein: CATSTGFETQYF.

This clonotype was seen a few times. The rearrangement links TRBV7-8 to TRBJ2-1, with 12 positions matching TRBD2. Trimming removed 3 bases from V and 8 bases from J; junction bases left unmatched: 5. The germline V gene encodes CDR1 SGHVS and CDR2 FQNEAQ. The CDR3 length is 15 residues. The CDR3 reads CASSLTSGSFDEQFF. The CDR3 coding sequence is TGTGCCAGCAGCTTGACTAGCGGGAGTTTCGATGAGCAGTTCTTC.

The chain couples TRBV27 to TRBJ2-2; TRBD2 aligns across 7 bases. The J segment lost 1 base and the V segment lost 2 bases, leaving 1 base of the junction unmatched. This CDR3 is built from 15 residues. The germline CDR1 and CDR2 sequences are MNHEY and SMNVEV (reference sequence). The DNA for the CDR3 is TGTGCCAGCAGTTTAAAGCGGGAGAACACCGGGGAGCTGTTTTTT. This gives the protein CASSLKRENTGELFF.

V is TRBV5-4 and J is TRBJ2-1; D call uncertain. The germline gives CDR1 SGHNT, CDR2 YYREEE (reference sequence). V was cut by 4 bases and J by 8 bases, with 13 bases left in between. This CDR3 comprises 13 residues. The DNA for the CDR3 is TGTGCCAGCAGCGGGTCCCCACGGGATGAGCAGTTCTTC. Its translation: CASSGSPRDEQFF.

This clonotype was observed at least ten times. The J gene is TRBJ2-7, the V gene TRBV11-2; D is possibly TRBD2 (6 bases). This CDR3 region has 15 residues. V was shortened by 0 bases and J by 0 bases, with 9 bases between the two germline ends. Germline loops: CDR1 SGHAT, CDR2 FQNNGV. CDR3 region: CASSLEVSGSYEQYF. CDR3 sequence (DNA): TGTGCCAGCAGCTTAGAAGTTAGCGGCTCCTACGAGCAGTACTTC.

The V and J genes are TRBV5-1 and TRBJ1-1; D remains ambiguous. Germline V gene sequence: CDR1 SGHRS, CDR2 YFSETQ. V was cut by 2 bases and J by 4 bases, with 12 bases left in between. The CDR3 contains 14 residues. The CDR3 DNA follows: TGCGCCAGCAGCTTAGCGCCCTCGGGCACTGAAGCTTTCTTT. Translation gives CASSLAPSGTEAFF.

This clonotype was found many times. The chain has TRBV5-1 and TRBJ1-6; TRBD1 matches 7 bases. The ends lost 8 bases at V and 5 bases at J; junction bases unmatched: 10. CDR3 length: 15 residues. Per the germline V gene, CDR1 is SGHRS and CDR2 is YFSETQ. The CDR3 region is CASIELGQNNSPLHF. The CDR3 DNA reads as TGCGCCAGTATCGAGTTGGGACAGAATAATTCACCCCTCCACTTT.

This CDR3 reads CASSDPSRTLYEQYF. CDR3 coding DNA: TGTGCCAGCAGTGATCCATCCCGGACACTCTACGAGCAGTACTTC. V gene TRBV6-1 combines with J gene TRBJ2-7, with D possibly matching TRBD1 (5 bases). The CDR3 contains 15 residues. V was clipped by 3 bases and J by 3 bases, with 15 bases between them. Germline V gives CDR1 MNHNS, CDR2 SASEGT.

This clonotype was seen a handful of times. This sequence joins TRBV18 and TRBJ1-5; D ambiguous. Trimming pared 2 bases from V and 0 bases from J, leaving 14 bases between. The CDR3 covers 17 residues. Germline loops: CDR1 KGHSH, CDR2 LQKENI. The CDR3 bases are TGTGCCAGCTCACCAGGGAGCAGGTCCGGTAGCAATCAGCCCCAGCATTTT. This sequence encodes CASSPGSRSGSNQPQHF.

This clonotype was found many times. V gene TRBV2 combines with J gene TRBJ2-5; possibly TRBD1 for D (5 bases). The V gene lost 8 bases and the J gene lost 3 bases, with 22 bases spanning the gap. The CDR3 covers 16 residues. CDR1 and CDR2 from the germline V gene are SNHLY and FYNNEI. This chain's CDR3 is CASPLERGAGEETQYF. Here the CDR3 DNA reads TGTGCCAGCCCTTTGGAAAGGGGCGCCGGAGAAGAGACCCAGTACTTC.

The chain combines TRBV15 with TRBJ2-2, with a tentative D call TRBD2 (6 bases). The V and J ends lost 0 bases and 7 bases respectively, with 12 bases between them. The CDR3 totals 15 residues. Germline CDR1 LNHNV, CDR2 YYDKDF (reference sequence). CDR3 protein: CATSREGTQGGELFF. Here the CDR3 DNA reads TGTGCCACCAGCAGAGAGGGGACTCAGGGCGGGGAGCTGTTTTTT.

The chain combines TRBV27 with TRBJ2-5; TRBD1 aligns across 10 bases. This CDR3 is 13 amino acids long. The ends lost 11 bases at V and 4 bases at J; junction bases unmatched: 7. Looked up from germline, CDR1 is MNHEY and CDR2 is SMNVEV (reference sequence). CDR3 protein: CAVRTGGLETQYF. The CDR3 nucleotides are TGTGCCGTTAGGACAGGGGGGCTAGAGACCCAGTACTTC.

The rearrangement links TRBV18 to TRBJ1-1; 9 nucleotides agree with TRBD1. The junction had 4 bases not matched to a gene; V was cut back by 4 bases and J by 1 base. This CDR3 region has 15 residues. The V gene's germline CDR1 is KGHSH and CDR2 LQKENI. The CDR3 DNA follows: TGTGCCAGCTCACAGGAACAGGGGGCGAACACTGAAGCTTTCTTT. It codes for CASSQEQGANTEAFF.

This clonotype has just a few counts. The V and J genes are TRBV4-1 and TRBJ2-3; no clear D. This CDR3 has 14 residues. Between the trimmed V and J ends, which lost 2 bases and 2 bases, there was a span of 8 bases. Looked up from germline, CDR1 is MGHRA and CDR2 is YSYEKL. The CDR3 DNA reads as TGCGCCAGCAGCCAAAGAATACTCACAGATACGCAGTATTTT. Translation: CASSQRILTDTQYF.

A word on this clonotype: This may come from a read error, since a much larger clone is one base off. The J gene is TRBJ2-5, the V gene TRBV2; either TRBD1 or TRBD2 may fit D (5 bases each). CDR1 and CDR2 (germline): SNHLY, FYNNEI. The CDR3 covers 15 residues. V gave up 8 bases and J gave up 7 bases, with 23 bases separating them. The CDR3 DNA reads TGTGCCAGCGAGGGCCGGACACTGGTTGGGGGGACCCAGTACTTC. Amino acid sequence: CASEGRTLVGGTQYF.